The next 3 T cell receptor beta chains were all read from a single sample in a study of PD-1 blockade in mismatch repair-deficient tumors. TCRdb's copy holds only in-frame clones and misses some; the assay was immunoSEQ multiplex PCR. The repertoire holds about 22,000 clones, with just under 85% as singletons. The source was peripheral blood, collected 2 weeks after starting pembrolizumab. The source is an adult with mismatch repair-deficient cancer.

The rearrangement links TRBV10-3 to TRBJ1-5; D remains ambiguous. Germline values: CDR1 ENHRY, CDR2 SYGVKD. V was pared by 0 bases and J by 4 bases, with 13 bases between. This CDR3 contains 16 residues. The CDR3 spells CAISESIGRENQPQHF. Written as DNA, the CDR3 is TGTGCCATCAGTGAGTCTATAGGGCGTGAAAATCAGCCCCAGCATTTT.

This rearrangement joins TRBV5-1 to TRBJ2-6; D gene uncertain. Germline loops: CDR1 SGHRS, CDR2 YFSETQ. CDR3 length equals 18 residues. V was shortened by 0 bases and J by 0 bases, with 13 bases between the two germline ends. This CDR3 is CASSLAGTTTSGANVLTF. The CDR3 DNA is TGCGCCAGCAGCTTGGCTGGAACAACTACCTCTGGGGCCAACGTCCTGACTTTC.

The rearrangement links TRBV30 to TRBJ2-6, with D maybe TRBD2 (6 bases). This CDR3 comprises 23 residues. Trimming shortened V by 5 bases and J by 0 bases, and 35 bases separated the two germline ends. CDR1 is GTSNPN, CDR2 SVGIG, per germline (reference sequence). The CDR3, as DNA: TGTGCCTGGGTCCAATCACCTCTAGCGCGAAATACTTCTGCGAGCTCTGGGGCCAACGTCCTGACTTTC. Translating gives CAWVQSPLARNTSASSGANVLTF.